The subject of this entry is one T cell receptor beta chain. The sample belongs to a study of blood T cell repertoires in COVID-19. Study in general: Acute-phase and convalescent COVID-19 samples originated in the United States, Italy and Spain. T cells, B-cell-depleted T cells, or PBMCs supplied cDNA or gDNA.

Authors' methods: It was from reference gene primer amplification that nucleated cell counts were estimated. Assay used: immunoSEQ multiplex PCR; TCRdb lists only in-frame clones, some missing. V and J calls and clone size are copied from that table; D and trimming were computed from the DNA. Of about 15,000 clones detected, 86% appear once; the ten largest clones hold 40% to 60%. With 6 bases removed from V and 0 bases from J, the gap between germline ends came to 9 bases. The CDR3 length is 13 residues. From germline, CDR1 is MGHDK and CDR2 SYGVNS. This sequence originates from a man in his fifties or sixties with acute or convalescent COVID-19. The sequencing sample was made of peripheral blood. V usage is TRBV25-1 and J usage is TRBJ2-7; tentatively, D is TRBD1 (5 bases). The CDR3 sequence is CASRQTDSYEQYF. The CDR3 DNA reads TGTGCCAGCAGACAGACAGACTCCTACGAGCAGTACTTC.